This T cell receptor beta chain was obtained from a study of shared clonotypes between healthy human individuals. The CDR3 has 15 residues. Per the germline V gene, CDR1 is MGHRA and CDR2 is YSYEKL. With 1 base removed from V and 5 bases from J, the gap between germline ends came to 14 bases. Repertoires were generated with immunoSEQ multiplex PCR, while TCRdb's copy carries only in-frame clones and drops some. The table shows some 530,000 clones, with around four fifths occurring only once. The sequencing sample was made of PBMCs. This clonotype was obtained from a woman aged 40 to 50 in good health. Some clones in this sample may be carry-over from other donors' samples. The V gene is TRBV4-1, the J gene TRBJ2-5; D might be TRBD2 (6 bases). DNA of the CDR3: TGCGCCAGCAGCCAAGTCGCGGGGAATTGGGAGACCCAGTACTTC. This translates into CASSQVAGNWETQYF.